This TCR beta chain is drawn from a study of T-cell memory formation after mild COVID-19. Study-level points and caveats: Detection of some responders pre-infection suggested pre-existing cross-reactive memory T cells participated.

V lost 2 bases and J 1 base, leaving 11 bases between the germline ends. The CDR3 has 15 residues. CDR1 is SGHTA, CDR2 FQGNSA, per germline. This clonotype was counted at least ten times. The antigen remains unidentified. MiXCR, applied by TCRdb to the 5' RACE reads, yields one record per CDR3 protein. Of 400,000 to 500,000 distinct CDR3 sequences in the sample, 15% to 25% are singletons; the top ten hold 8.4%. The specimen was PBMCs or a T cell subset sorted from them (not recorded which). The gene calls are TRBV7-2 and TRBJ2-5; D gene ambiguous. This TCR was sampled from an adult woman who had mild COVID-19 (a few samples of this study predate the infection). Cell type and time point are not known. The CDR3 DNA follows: TGTGCCAGCAGCTTAAGGTTGAGTTCCCAAGAGACCCAGTACTTC. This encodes CASSLRLSSQETQYF.